These 3 T cell receptor beta chains originate from one sample sequenced in a study of blood T cell repertoires in COVID-19. Produced via immunoSEQ multiplex PCR; TCRdb's table is partial and in-frame only. The sample includes 200,000 to 300,000 clones, about 89% of them seen just once. The sample comprised PBMCs or T cells enriched from blood (not recorded which). The receptors here all came from a woman in her twenties or thirties who had recovered from COVID-19.

The chain links TRBV7-2 to TRBJ2-1, with D perhaps matching TRBD2 (6 bases). V lost 5 bases and J lost 12, with 23 bases in between. Germline V gene lookup returns CDR1 SGHTA and CDR2 FQGNSA. This CDR3 region has 15 residues. The CDR3 loop reads CASSPRRVPHRGQFF. For the CDR3, the DNA is TGTGCCAGCAGCCCCCGGAGGGTCCCGCACCGGGGGCAGTTCTTC.

The chain is built from TRBV4-1 and TRBJ1-2; 7 positions match TRBD1. V dropped 5 bases and J dropped 4; count of bases not matched to a gene: 4. Per the germline V gene, CDR1 is MGHRA and CDR2 is YSYEKL. This CDR3 is built from 13 residues. This chain's CDR3 is CASSSRDSYGYTF. The CDR3 DNA reads as TGCGCCAGCAGCTCACGGGACAGCTATGGCTACACCTTC.

The genes are TRBV4-1 and TRBJ2-1; tentatively, D is TRBD2 (5 bases). Trimming stripped 0 bases from V and 14 bases from J, with 8 bases between. CDR3 size: 11 residues. The germline CDR1 and CDR2 sequences are MGHRA and YSYEKL. CDR3 sequence: CASSQDLGKFF. The CDR3 coding sequence is TGCGCCAGCAGCCAAGATCTCGGGAAGTTCTTC.